This T cell receptor beta chain was recovered during a study of blood T cell repertoires in COVID-19. As processed by the authors: Estimated nucleated cell counts came from reference gene primer amplification. Sequencing used immunoSEQ multiplex PCR; TCRdb keeps in-frame clones, though not all of them. Clonal size and the V and J genes are those of that table, whereas D and trimming came from the DNA. The sample holds 200,000 to 250,000 clones, 80% to 90% seen once. The CDR3 sequence is 15 residues long. Trimming at V came to 4 bases and at J to 3 bases, leaving 1 base not matched to a gene. Per the germline V gene, CDR1 is LGHDT and CDR2 is YNNKEL (reference sequence).

This chain links TRBV3-1 (or the pseudogene TRBV3-2) with TRBJ2-1; 12 bases match TRBD2. The sequenced sample consisted of peripheral blood. The sequence was collected from a man aged 25-45 years who had recovered from COVID-19. The CDR3 is CASSRGLAGYNEQFF. In DNA, the CDR3 is TGTGCCAGCAGCCGGGGACTAGCGGGCTACAATGAGCAGTTCTTC.